This T cell receptor (beta chain) was identified during a study of control samples from healthy donors and cancer patients (dated by TCRdb to the early 2020s). Comment on this clone: Its recognized antigen is unknown. The input lacks base qualities; no much larger clone sits a single base away.

Libraries were made using the immunoSEQ multiplex PCR assay. Here the immuneACCESS table is served through TCRdb, limited to in-frame sequences with V and J called. Missing clones are a known gap in these copies; in checked studies unresolved V genes cover under half, and the rest lacks a known reason. Present in this sample are over 85,000 clones, approximately 84% of which were seen just once. The ten largest clones capture 38% of the sample. V has 8 bases trimmed and J has 7 bases trimmed; junction bases matching no gene number 8. CDR1 and CDR2 are read off the germline V gene as KGHSH and LQKENI. The CDR3 sequence holds 15 residues, the cysteine and phenylalanine included. Only the CDR3 part of the read is kept: 45 bases, read in frame from the first base.

The receptor chain draws on TRBV18 and TRBJ2-2, and 12 junction bases match TRBD1. Material for sequencing was PBMCs. The sequence was collected from a man in his sixties or seventies with lung cancer. The CDR3 protein is CASKPGQGAYGELFF. In nucleotides, the sequence is TGTGCCAGCAAACCGGGACAGGGGGCATACGGGGAGCTGTTTTTT.